Here is one T cell receptor (beta chain) with its context. The source of the sample is a study of identical twins. V shed 3 bases and J 8 bases; nucleotides not matched to a gene: 6. The germline gives CDR1 DFQATT, CDR2 SNEGSKA (reference sequence). This CDR3 is built from 14 residues. TCRdb independently ran MiXCR on the 5' RACE reads; one entry per CDR3 protein. The data hold 240,000 or so distinct CDR3 sequences, with roughly a tenth observed a single time. This clonotype was sampled from a man between 50 and 59 years old in good health. This sequence joins TRBV20-1 and TRBJ2-1; the match to TRBD1 covers 11 bases. Sequencing used memory T cells sorted from blood. The CDR3 bases are TGCAGTGCTAGTGGACAGGGGGCGTCGTATGAGCAGTTCTTC. Residues: CSASGQGASYEQFF.